The 30 T cell receptor beta chains given below trace back to one sample, sequenced in a study of metastatic and nonmetastatic thyroid tumors. No patient received treatment before thyroid surgery. TCRdb re-processed the PCR reads through MiXCR. This table holds roughly 30,000 clones, roughly 23% found once. Sequenced material: blood. Receptor source: a female donor with papillary thyroid cancer or a benign thyroid nodule (not recorded which). Some clones in this sample may be carry-over from other donors' samples.

The CDR3 nucleotides are TGCAGTGCTTGGTTACAGAGTTACGAGCAGTACTTC. Amino acids: CSAWLQSYEQYF. The rearrangement joins TRBV20-1 to TRBJ2-7; D unresolved. Germline CDR1 reads DFQATT; CDR2 reads SNEGSKA (reference sequence). This CDR3 contains 12 residues. V dropped 5 bases and J dropped 4 bases, with 12 bases sitting between them.

V usage is TRBV5-8 and J usage is TRBJ1-1; no definite D call. From germline, CDR1 is SGHTS and CDR2 YDEGEE. The V gene lost 2 bases and the J gene lost 0 bases, with 11 bases spanning the gap. The CDR3 runs 15 residues. The CDR3 is CASSFYRSLNTEAFF. In DNA form, the CDR3 reads TGTGCCAGCAGCTTTTATAGGAGCCTGAACACTGAAGCTTTCTTT.

The chain uses TRBV19 and TRBJ1-1; no firm D call. This CDR3 spans 14 amino acids. The germline V and J ends were trimmed by 5 bases and 1 base, with 11 bases remaining between them. Germline CDR1 reads LNHDA; CDR2 reads SQIVND (reference sequence). CDR3 protein: CASSVTPSNTEAFF. As DNA, the CDR3 is TGTGCCAGTAGTGTTACCCCATCGAACACTGAAGCTTTCTTT. Together with reference TRBV19 and TRBJ1-1, the CDR3 gives the full variable domain: DGGITQSPKYLFRKEGQNVTLSCEQNLNHDAMYWYRQDPGQGLRLIYYSQIVNDFQKGDIAEGYSVSREKKESFPLTVTSAQKNPTAFYLCASSVTPSNTEAFFGQGTRLTVV.

This clone was recorded many times. This chain links TRBV27 with TRBJ2-3; a weak D match, TRBD1 (5 bases). Germline assignment: CDR1 MNHEY and CDR2 SMNVEV (reference sequence). Trimming pared 3 bases from V and 5 bases from J, leaving 15 bases between. The CDR3 loop spans 15 amino acids. The CDR3 DNA follows: TGTGCCAGCAGTTTCTTTGGTACAGGCATAGATACGCAGTATTTT. It specifies CASSFFGTGIDTQYF.

This clone has ten or more counts. This chain connects TRBV7-9 to TRBJ1-2, with D maybe TRBD1 (5 bases). This CDR3 has 13 residues. The V and J ends lost 5 bases and 7 bases respectively, with 14 bases between them. From germline, CDR1 is SEHNR and CDR2 FQNEAQ (reference sequence). The CDR3 here is CASSETPGGGYTF. The DNA of the CDR3 is TGTGCCAGCAGCGAAACCCCCGGGGGTGGCTACACCTTC.

The chain employs TRBV15 and TRBJ2-6, with TRBD1 matching 7 bases. The germline gives CDR1 LNHNV, CDR2 YYDKDF (reference sequence). The CDR3 has 20 residues. V trimming: 0 bases; J trimming: 8 bases; junction bases outside the gene matches: 19. CDR3 in amino acids: CATSRDRGQAAVSGSNVLTF. The CDR3 DNA follows: TGTGCCACCAGCAGAGATCGCGGACAGGCTGCCGTCTCCGGTTCCAACGTCCTGACTTTC.

This clone was seen ten or more times. This may stem from a read error, because a much larger clone lies one nucleotide away. This chain joins TRBV11-2 and TRBJ2-3; 7 positions agree with TRBD2. Germline values: CDR1 SGHAT, CDR2 FQNNGV. This CDR3 is 15 amino acids long. For the CDR3, the DNA is TGTGCCAGCAGCTTTTCGGCTAGCGGCACAGATGCGCAGTATTTT. It is translated as CASSFSASGTDAQYF.

This clone was observed many times. This chain joins TRBV7-9 and TRBJ2-3, with TRBD1 matching 7 bases. The CDR3 runs to 17 residues. Germline lookup yields CDR1 SEHNR and CDR2 FQNEAQ (reference sequence). Trimming took 0 bases from V and 0 from J; bases not matched to a gene: 6. This CDR3 reads CASSLAAGTASTDTQYF. The CDR3 region has the DNA TGTGCCAGCAGCTTAGCCGCCGGGACAGCTAGCACAGATACGCAGTATTTT. The full variable domain, completed using reference TRBV7-9 and TRBJ2-3, is DTGVSQNPRHKITKRGQNVTFRCDPISEHNRLYWYRQTLGQGPEFLTYFQNEAQLEKSRLLSDRFSAERPKGSFSTLEIQRTEQGDSAMYLCASSLAAGTASTDTQYFGPGTRLTVL.

This clone was seen at least ten times. The chain uses TRBV12-3 or TRBV12-4 and TRBJ2-1, with 10 bases lining up with TRBD2. V trimming: 6 bases; J trimming: 9 bases; junction bases outside the gene matches: 14. The CDR3 has 16 residues. CDR3 sequence (DNA): TGTGCCAGCAGGTGGGCCCTAGCGGGAGCCAAGATTGAGCAGTTCTTC. Encoded protein: CASRWALAGAKIEQFF.

This clone was seen at least ten times. The genes are TRBV6-1 and TRBJ2-3; tentative D call: TRBD2 (5 bases). V was trimmed by 6 bases and J by 1 base, leaving 8 bases between them. This CDR3 is 13 amino acids long. Germline assignment: CDR1 MNHNS and CDR2 SASEGT. The CDR3 coding sequence is TGTGCCAGCAGCTACGGGGGCACAGATACGCAGTATTTT. Translated, it gives CASSYGGTDTQYF.

To note about this clone: The junction and the germline gene differ at one end; a read error may be behind it. The rearrangement uses TRBV6-2 or TRBV6-3 and TRBJ2-7; maybe TRBD1 (8 bases). This CDR3 region has 15 residues. Germline V lookup: CDR1 MNHEY, CDR2 SVGEGT. CDR3 sequence reads: CASNYGMTGDYEQYF. CDR3 nucleotides: TGTGCCAGCAATTATGGGATGACAGGGGACTACGAGCAGTACTTT.

Regarding this clone: A much bigger clone sits one base away, suggesting this may be a read error. The sample holds other DNA sequences that translate to the same CDR3. The chain uses TRBV29-1 and TRBJ1-5; tentatively, D is TRBD1 (6 bases). Germline V gene lookup returns CDR1 SQVTM and CDR2 ANQGSEA. This CDR3 has 12 amino acids. Written as DNA, the CDR3 is TGTAGCGCGGGACACCAAGATCAGCCCCAGCATTTT. This encodes CSAGHQDQPQHF.

A note on this clone: One junction end disagrees with the germline gene, perhaps due to a read error. CDR3 in DNA: TGTGCCAGCAGCCGGCGGACTCTCCAAGAGAACCAGTACTTC. Its translation: CASSRRTLQENQYF. The rearrangement links TRBV7-6 to TRBJ2-5; weak D call: TRBD2 (5 bases). The CDR3 spans 14 residues. CDR1 is SGHVS, CDR2 FNYEAQ, per germline.

This chain connects TRBV5-1 to TRBJ2-7, with unresolved D. This CDR3 has 9 residues. CDR1 and CDR2 (germline): SGHRS, YFSETQ. The V end was cut by 2 bases, the J end by 13 bases, with 7 bases between. The CDR3 coding sequence is TGCGCCAGCAGCTTTGAGCGATACTTC. This codes for CASSFERYF.

This clone was seen repeatedly, ten times or more. V gene TRBV11-2 combines with J gene TRBJ2-2; D is possibly TRBD1 (6 bases). Trimming shortened V by 2 bases and J by 6 bases, and 16 bases separated the two germline ends. The CDR3 is 16 amino acids. Germline CDR1 SGHAT, CDR2 FQNNGV. DNA of the CDR3: TGTGCCAGCAGCTTATTTGTGGGACATCTATCCGGGGAGCTGTTTTTT. This translates into CASSLFVGHLSGELFF.

This clone was observed many times. The chain joins TRBV20-1 to TRBJ1-4; D gene uncertain. The germline V gene encodes CDR1 DFQATT and CDR2 SNEGSKA (reference sequence). The ends were cut back, 3 bases at V and 0 bases at J, with 14 bases in the middle. This CDR3 region has 16 residues. As DNA, the CDR3 is TGCAGTGCTAGTCGGGTCCAGGCCTCAACTAATGAAAAACTGTTTTTT. This encodes CSASRVQASTNEKLFF.

The chain is built from TRBV5-1 and TRBJ2-5; no clear D gene. V was pared by 0 bases and J by 7 bases, with 16 bases between. Germline CDR1 is SGHRS and CDR2 is YFSETQ. The CDR3 has 15 residues. The CDR3 sequence is CASSLAGEARLTQYF. The DNA for the CDR3 is TGCGCCAGCAGCTTGGCCGGTGAAGCTCGCCTGACCCAGTACTTC. The full variable domain, completed using reference TRBV5-1 and TRBJ2-5, is KAGVTQTPRYLIKTRGQQVTLSCSPISGHRSVSWYQQTPGQGLQFLFEYFSETQRNKGNFPGRFSGRQFSNSRSEMNVSTLELGDSALYLCASSLAGEARLTQYFGPGTRLLVL.

The chain couples TRBV6-4 to TRBJ2-7; D is perhaps TRBD2 (5 bases). The CDR3 covers 17 residues. The germline V gene has CDR1 MRHNA and CDR2 SNTAGT. V was shortened by 3 bases and J by 4 bases, with 22 bases between the two germline ends. CDR3 nucleotide sequence: TGTGCCAGCAGTGATCGTCTCCCTCTCACTAGAACTTACGAGCAGTACTTC. Protein sequence: CASSDRLPLTRTYEQYF.

This chain uses TRBV30 with TRBJ1-1; D gene unclear. This CDR3 is built from 11 residues. V was shortened by 5 bases and J by 3 bases, with 7 bases between the two germline ends. Looked up from germline, CDR1 is GTSNPN and CDR2 is SVGIG (reference sequence). CDR3 in DNA: TGTGCCTGGGCACCCTACACTGAAGCTTTCTTT. This codes for CAWAPYTEAFF. Using reference TRBV30 and TRBJ1-1 for the parts outside the CDR3, the full variable domain is SQTIHQWPATLVQPVGSPLSLECTVEGTSNPNLYWYRQAAGRGLQLLFYSVGIGQISSEVPQNLSASRPQDRQFILSSKKLLLSDSGFYLCAWAPYTEAFFGQGTRLTVV.

In this sample, this clone turned up a few times. A single base separates this from a much larger clone, so it may be a read error. This same CDR3 is encoded by further DNA sequences in the sample. V and J are TRBV19 and TRBJ2-1; 10 positions match TRBD2. CDR3 length: 14 amino acids. V trimming: 7 bases; J trimming: 8 bases; junction bases outside the gene matches: 8. Germline assignment: CDR1 LNHDA and CDR2 SQIVND (reference sequence). The CDR3 nucleotides are TGTGCCAGTACGGGTCTAGCGGGAGACTATGAGCAGTTCTTC. Translated, it gives CASTGLAGDYEQFF.

This clone has ten or more counts. The J gene is TRBJ2-7, the V gene TRBV20-1; D is tentatively TRBD1 or TRBD2 (6 bases each). CDR3 length: 15 residues. From germline, CDR1 is DFQATT and CDR2 SNEGSKA (reference sequence). The ends were cut back, 0 bases at V and 4 bases at J, with 16 bases in the middle. Here the CDR3 reads CSARDWGASGYEQYF. The CDR3 DNA reads as TGCAGTGCTAGAGATTGGGGGGCCTCAGGGTACGAGCAGTACTTC.

The chain is built from TRBV2 and TRBJ2-3; D may be TRBD2 (6 bases). The V end lost 1 base, the J end lost 7 bases, and 12 bases lay between the germline ends. The V gene's germline CDR1 is SNHLY and CDR2 FYNNEI. The CDR3 sequence is 14 residues long. This CDR3 reads CASSEVGSVNTQYF. The CDR3 DNA sequence: TGTGCCAGCAGTGAAGTCGGGAGTGTAAATACGCAGTATTTT.

This clone has at least ten counts. The chain has TRBV3-1 and TRBJ2-7; D is undetermined. The CDR3 contains 13 residues. Trimming shortened V by 2 bases and J by 2 bases, and 7 bases separated the two germline ends. The germline V gene encodes CDR1 LGHDT and CDR2 YNNKEL (reference sequence). The CDR3 sequence is CASSQLRTYEQYF. DNA for the CDR3: TGTGCCAGCAGCCAACTCCGGACCTACGAGCAGTACTTC.

This clone was detected many times. The chain is built from TRBV28 and TRBJ1-5; a possible D gene is TRBD1 (5 bases). V dropped 5 bases and J dropped 2 bases, with 10 bases sitting between them. Germline V gives CDR1 MDHEN, CDR2 SYDVKM. The CDR3 is 14 amino acids. The CDR3, as DNA: TGTGCCAGCAGTACGGGGGTAGGCAATCAGCCCCAGCATTTT. Its protein is CASSTGVGNQPQHF.

This clone was counted only a few times. One end of the junction varies from germline; a read error may be responsible. Other DNA variants within this sample encode the same CDR3. V is TRBV19 and J is TRBJ1-1; D is perhaps TRBD1 (6 bases). The CDR3 runs to 14 residues. Germline loops: CDR1 LNHDA, CDR2 SQIVND (reference sequence). CDR3 sequence (DNA): TGTGCCAGTAGCGAGGGGGGTCGTGTATCTGAGGCTTTCTTT. This gives the protein CASSEGGRVSEAFF.

This clone was detected only a few times. The chain combines TRBV6-1 with TRBJ2-1, with D possibly matching TRBD2 (6 bases). V gave up 6 bases and J gave up 10 bases, with 25 bases separating them. Germline assignment: CDR1 MNHNS and CDR2 SASEGT. CDR3 length equals 16 residues. CDR3: CASSRVLARGPSEQFF. The CDR3 DNA follows: TGTGCCAGCAGCCGCGTTCTAGCGCGAGGGCCGAGCGAGCAGTTCTTC.

This clone showed up just a few times. The chain is built from TRBV2 and TRBJ2-7; tentative D call: TRBD2 (6 bases). The CDR3 loop spans 14 amino acids. V dropped 7 bases and J dropped 0 bases, with 13 bases sitting between them. CDR1 is SNHLY, CDR2 FYNNEI, per germline. CDR3 DNA: TGTGCCAGCATGGTGGGACTGATCTCCTACGAGCAGTACTTC. Residues: CASMVGLISYEQYF.

This clone was seen many times. The chain is built from TRBV3-1 and TRBJ2-2; D is unclear. V was pared by 1 base and J by 8 bases, with 5 bases between. Germline V gene lookup returns CDR1 LGHDT and CDR2 YNNKEL (reference sequence). The CDR3 loop spans 12 amino acids. This CDR3 is CASSQVGGELFF. For the CDR3, the DNA is TGTGCCAGCAGCCAAGTTGGGGGGGAGCTGTTTTTT.

J is TRBJ1-5 and V is TRBV7-9; a possible D gene is TRBD1 (6 bases). The germline gives CDR1 SEHNR, CDR2 FQNEAQ (reference sequence). The CDR3 runs 14 residues. The germline V and J ends were trimmed by 6 bases and 13 bases, with 22 bases remaining between them. CDR3: CASSDRRGGNEQHF. CDR3 nucleotide sequence: TGTGCCAGCAGTGACCGAAGAGGGGGAAACGAGCAGCATTTT.

This clone is medium-sized. The gene calls are TRBV6-1 and TRBJ1-6, with a weak D call TRBD1 (5 bases). The V end was cut by 10 bases, the J end by 7 bases, with 26 bases between. The CDR3 is 17 amino acids. CDR1 MNHNS and CDR2 SASEGT come from the germline V gene. The CDR3 reads CATKTAGGGTRNSPLHF. As DNA, the CDR3 is TGTGCCACCAAGACGGCGGGCGGAGGGACCCGAAATTCACCCCTCCACTTT.